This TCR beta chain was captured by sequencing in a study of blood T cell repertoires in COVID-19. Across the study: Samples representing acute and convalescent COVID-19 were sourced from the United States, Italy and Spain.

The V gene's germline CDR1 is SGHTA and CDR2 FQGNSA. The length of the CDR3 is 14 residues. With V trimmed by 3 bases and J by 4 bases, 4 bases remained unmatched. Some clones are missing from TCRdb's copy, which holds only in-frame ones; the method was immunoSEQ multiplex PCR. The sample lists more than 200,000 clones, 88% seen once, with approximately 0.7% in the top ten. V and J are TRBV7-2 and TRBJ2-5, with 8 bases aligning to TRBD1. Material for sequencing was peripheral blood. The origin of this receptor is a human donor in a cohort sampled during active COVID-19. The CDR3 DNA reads TGTGCCAGCAGCTTTGACAGGGGAAGAGAGACCCAGTACTTC. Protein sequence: CASSFDRGRETQYF.